The sequence of this T cell receptor beta chain was determined in a study of cytomegalovirus exposure and HLA in healthy donors. On this clone itself: What it recognizes is unknown.

Germline values: CDR1 MDHEN, CDR2 SYDVKM. This CDR3 region has 13 residues. Donors counted as nominally healthy when sampled, yet unrecorded immune exposures were likely. Overall study findings and caveats: High sensitivity and specificity were reportedly achieved when the classifier diagnosed cytomegalovirus status. Some V segments, TRBV6-2 and TRBV6-3 among them, were indistinguishable and were therefore excluded. When a later analysis compared HLA-associated TCR beta chains with equally common others, the HLA-associated chains turned out to be more clonally expanded and to have lower generation probabilities.

The PCR ran on 60 Vbeta and 13 Jbeta primers. Generated by immunoSEQ multiplex PCR, the TCRdb table keeps only in-frame clones and is missing some. Of around 130,000 clones listed, over 70% are singletons. The genes are TRBV28 and TRBJ1-1; 7 bases map to TRBD1. This TCR was sampled from a woman between 40 and 50 years old in good health and CMV-seronegative. Sample: PBMCs. DNA for the CDR3: TGTGCAAGTGAGGGGGCAATGAACACTGAAGCTTTCTTT. Translating gives CASEGAMNTEAFF.